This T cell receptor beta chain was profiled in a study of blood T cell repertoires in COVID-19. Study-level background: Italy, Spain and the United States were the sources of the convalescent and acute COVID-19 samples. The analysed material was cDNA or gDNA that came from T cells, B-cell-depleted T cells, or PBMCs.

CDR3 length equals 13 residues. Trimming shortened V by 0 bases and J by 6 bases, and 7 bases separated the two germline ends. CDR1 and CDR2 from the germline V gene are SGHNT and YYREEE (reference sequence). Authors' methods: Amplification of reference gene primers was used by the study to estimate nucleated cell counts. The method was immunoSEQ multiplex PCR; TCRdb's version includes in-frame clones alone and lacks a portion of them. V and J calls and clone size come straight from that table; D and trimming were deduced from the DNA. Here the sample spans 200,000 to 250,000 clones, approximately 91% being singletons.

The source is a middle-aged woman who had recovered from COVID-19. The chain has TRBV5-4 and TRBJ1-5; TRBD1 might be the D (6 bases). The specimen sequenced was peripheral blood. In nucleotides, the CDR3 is TGTGCCAGCAGCTTGGACAGGGCTCAGCCCCAGCATTTT. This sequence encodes CASSLDRAQPQHF.